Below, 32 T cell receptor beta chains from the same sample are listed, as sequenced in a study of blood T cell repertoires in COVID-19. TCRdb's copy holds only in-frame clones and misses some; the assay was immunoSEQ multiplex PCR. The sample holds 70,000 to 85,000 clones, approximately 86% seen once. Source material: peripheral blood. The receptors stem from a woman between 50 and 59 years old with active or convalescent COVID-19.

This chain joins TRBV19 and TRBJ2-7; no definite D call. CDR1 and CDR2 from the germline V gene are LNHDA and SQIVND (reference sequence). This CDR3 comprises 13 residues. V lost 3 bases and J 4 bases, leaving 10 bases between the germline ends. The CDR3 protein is CASSMTPNYEQYF. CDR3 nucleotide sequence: TGTGCCAGTAGTATGACACCTAATTACGAGCAGTACTTC.

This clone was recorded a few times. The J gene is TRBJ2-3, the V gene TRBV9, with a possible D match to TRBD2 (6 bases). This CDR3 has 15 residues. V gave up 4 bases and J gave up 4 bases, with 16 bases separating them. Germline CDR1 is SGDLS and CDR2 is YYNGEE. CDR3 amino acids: CASSLGLAKSDTQYF. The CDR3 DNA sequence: TGTGCCAGCAGCTTGGGGCTAGCGAAGTCAGATACGCAGTATTTT.

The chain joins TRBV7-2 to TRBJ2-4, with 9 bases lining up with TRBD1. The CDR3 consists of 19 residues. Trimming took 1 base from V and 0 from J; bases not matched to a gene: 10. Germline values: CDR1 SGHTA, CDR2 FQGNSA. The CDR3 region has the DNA TGTGCCAGCAGCTTAGTAAGGGACAGGGCAAACCTAGCCAAAAACATTCAGTACTTC. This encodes CASSLVRDRANLAKNIQYF.

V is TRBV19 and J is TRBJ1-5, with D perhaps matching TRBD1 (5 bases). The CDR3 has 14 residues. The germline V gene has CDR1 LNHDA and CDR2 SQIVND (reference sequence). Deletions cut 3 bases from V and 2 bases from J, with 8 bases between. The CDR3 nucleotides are TGTGCCAGTAGTATGTGGGGGGGCAATCAGCCCCAGCATTTT. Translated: CASSMWGGNQPQHF.

In DNA, the CDR3 is TGTGCCAGCAGTTACCAGGGGGTGGCTACGCAGTATTTT. Amino acids: CASSYQGVATQYF. V usage is TRBV6-2 or TRBV6-3 and J usage is TRBJ2-3, with 7 bases matching TRBD1. The ends lost 2 bases at V and 8 bases at J; junction bases unmatched: 4. CDR3 length: 13 residues. Germline lookup yields CDR1 MNHEY and CDR2 SVGEGT.

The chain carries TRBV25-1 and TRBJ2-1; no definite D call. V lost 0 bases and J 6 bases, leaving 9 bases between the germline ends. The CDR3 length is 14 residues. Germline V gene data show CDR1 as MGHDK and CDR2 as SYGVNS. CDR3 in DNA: TGTGCCAGCAGTGAATATCTCGGTAGCAATGAGCAGTTCTTC. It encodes CASSEYLGSNEQFF.

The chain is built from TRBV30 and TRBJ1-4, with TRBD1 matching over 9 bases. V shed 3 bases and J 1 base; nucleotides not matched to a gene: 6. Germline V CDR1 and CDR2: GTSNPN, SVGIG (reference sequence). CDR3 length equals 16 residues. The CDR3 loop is CAWSRGQGRTNEKLFF. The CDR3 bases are TGTGCCTGGAGCCGGGGACAGGGCAGAACTAATGAAAAACTGTTTTTT.

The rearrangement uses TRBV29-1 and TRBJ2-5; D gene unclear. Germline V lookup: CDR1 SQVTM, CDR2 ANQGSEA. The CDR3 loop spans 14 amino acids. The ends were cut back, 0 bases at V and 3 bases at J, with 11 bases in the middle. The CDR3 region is CSVEEGSEEETQYF. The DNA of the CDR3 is TGCAGCGTTGAAGAAGGCAGCGAAGAAGAGACCCAGTACTTC. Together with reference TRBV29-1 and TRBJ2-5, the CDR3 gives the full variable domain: SAVISQKPSRDICQRGTSLTIQCQVDSQVTMMFWYRQQPGQSLTLIATANQGSEATYESGFVIDKFPISRPNLTFSTLTVSNMSPEDSSIYLCSVEEGSEEETQYFGPGTRLLVL.

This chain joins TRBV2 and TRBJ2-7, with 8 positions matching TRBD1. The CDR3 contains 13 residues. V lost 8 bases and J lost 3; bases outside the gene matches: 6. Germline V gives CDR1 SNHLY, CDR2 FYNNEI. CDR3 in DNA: TGTGCCAGCTCGGGACAGGTGGGCTACGAGCAGTACTTC. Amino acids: CASSGQVGYEQYF.

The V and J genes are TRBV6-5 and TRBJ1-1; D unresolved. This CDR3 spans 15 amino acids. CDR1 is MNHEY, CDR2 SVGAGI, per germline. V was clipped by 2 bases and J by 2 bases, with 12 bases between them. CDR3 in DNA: TGTGCCAGCAGTTACCGGGAAATGAGAAACACTGAAGCTTTCTTT. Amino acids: CASSYREMRNTEAFF.

CDR3 sequence (DNA): TGTGCCAGCAGTCCCTTACGGACAGGGGGCCTCGGTTCACCCCTCCACTTT. The encoded protein is CASSPLRTGGLGSPLHF. The J gene is TRBJ1-6, the V gene TRBV6-2 or TRBV6-3; 11 bases are a match to TRBD1. V shed 5 bases and J 9 bases; nucleotides not matched to a gene: 12. Germline V gene lookup returns CDR1 MNHEY and CDR2 SVGEGT. The CDR3 contains 17 residues.

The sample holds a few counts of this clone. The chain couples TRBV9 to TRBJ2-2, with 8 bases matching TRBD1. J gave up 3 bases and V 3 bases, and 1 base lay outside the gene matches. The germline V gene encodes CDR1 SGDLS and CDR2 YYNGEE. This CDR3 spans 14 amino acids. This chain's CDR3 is CASSGTGYTGELFF. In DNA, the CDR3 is TGTGCCAGCAGCGGGACAGGGTACACCGGGGAGCTGTTTTTT.

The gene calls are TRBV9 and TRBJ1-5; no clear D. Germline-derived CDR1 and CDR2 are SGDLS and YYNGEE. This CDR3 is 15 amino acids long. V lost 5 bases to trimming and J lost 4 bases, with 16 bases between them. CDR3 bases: TGTGCCAGCAGTCTAGACCCAACCCGGAATCAGCCCCAGCATTTT. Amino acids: CASSLDPTRNQPQHF.

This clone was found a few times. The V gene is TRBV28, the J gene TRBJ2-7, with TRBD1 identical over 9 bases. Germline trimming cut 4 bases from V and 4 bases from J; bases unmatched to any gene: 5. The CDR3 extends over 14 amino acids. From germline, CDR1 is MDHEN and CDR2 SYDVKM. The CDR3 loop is CASSSGQGPYEQYF. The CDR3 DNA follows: TGTGCCAGCAGTTCCGGACAGGGGCCGTACGAGCAGTACTTC.

CDR3 DNA sequence: TGTGCCAGCAGTAACAGGGGGCCAGCTGAAGCTTTCTTT. Translating it yields CASSNRGPAEAFF. The rearrangement links TRBV12-3 or TRBV12-4 to TRBJ1-1; TRBD1 matches 9 bases. This CDR3 region has 13 residues. V lost 5 bases to trimming and J lost 6 bases; unmatched junction nucleotides: 4.

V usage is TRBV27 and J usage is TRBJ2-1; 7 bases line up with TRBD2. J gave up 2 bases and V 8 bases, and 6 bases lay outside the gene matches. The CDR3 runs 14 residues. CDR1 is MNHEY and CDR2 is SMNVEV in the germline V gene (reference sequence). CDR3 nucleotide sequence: TGTGCCAGCTGGGCCGGGGGGACCTACAATGAGCAGTTCTTC. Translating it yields CASWAGGTYNEQFF.

CDR3 amino acids: CASSEVPGITRQGDIRYGYTF. DNA for the CDR3: TGTGCCAGCAGTGAAGTGCCCGGGATTACGAGACAGGGAGATATAAGGTATGGCTACACCTTC. The rearrangement uses TRBV2 and TRBJ1-2; 7 bases are a match to TRBD1. Per the germline V gene, CDR1 is SNHLY and CDR2 is FYNNEI. The J segment lost 5 bases and the V segment lost 1 base, leaving 25 bases of the junction unmatched. The CDR3 extends over 21 amino acids.

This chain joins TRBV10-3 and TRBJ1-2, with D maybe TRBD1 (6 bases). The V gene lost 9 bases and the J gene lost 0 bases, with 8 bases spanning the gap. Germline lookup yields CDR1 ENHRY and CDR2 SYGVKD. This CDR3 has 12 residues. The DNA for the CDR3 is TGTGCCATTTGGGGGCCTAACTATGGCTACACCTTC. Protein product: CAIWGPNYGYTF.

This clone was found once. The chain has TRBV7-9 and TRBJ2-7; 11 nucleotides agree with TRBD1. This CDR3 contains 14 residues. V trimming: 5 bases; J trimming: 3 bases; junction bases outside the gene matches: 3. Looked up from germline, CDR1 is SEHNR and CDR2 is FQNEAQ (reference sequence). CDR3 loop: CASSGDRGYYEQYF. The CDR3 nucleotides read TGTGCCAGCAGCGGGGACAGGGGGTACTACGAGCAGTACTTC.

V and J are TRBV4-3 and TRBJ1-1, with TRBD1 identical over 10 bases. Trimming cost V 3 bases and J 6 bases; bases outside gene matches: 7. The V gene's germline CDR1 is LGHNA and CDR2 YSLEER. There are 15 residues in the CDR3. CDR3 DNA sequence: TGCGCCAGCAGCCAGGGACAGGGGCTCCTTTCTGAAGCTTTCTTT. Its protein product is CASSQGQGLLSEAFF.

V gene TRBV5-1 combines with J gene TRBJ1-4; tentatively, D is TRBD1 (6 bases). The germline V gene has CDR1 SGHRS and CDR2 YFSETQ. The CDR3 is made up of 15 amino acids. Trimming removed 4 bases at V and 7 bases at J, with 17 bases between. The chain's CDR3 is CASSPTGTRGEKLFF. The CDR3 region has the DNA TGCGCCAGCAGCCCAACAGGTACCAGGGGTGAAAAACTGTTTTTT.

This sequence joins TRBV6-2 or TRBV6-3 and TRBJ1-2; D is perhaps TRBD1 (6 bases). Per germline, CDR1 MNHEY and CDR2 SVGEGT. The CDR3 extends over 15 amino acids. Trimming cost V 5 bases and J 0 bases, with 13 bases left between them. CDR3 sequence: CASSTQQGANYGYTF. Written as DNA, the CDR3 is TGTGCCAGCAGTACCCAACAGGGAGCTAACTATGGCTACACCTTC.

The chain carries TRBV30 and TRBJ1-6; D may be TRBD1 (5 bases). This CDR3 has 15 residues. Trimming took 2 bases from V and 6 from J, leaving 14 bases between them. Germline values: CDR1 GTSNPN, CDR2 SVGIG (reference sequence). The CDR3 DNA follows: TGTGCCTGGAGTTGGCCGGGGACTATTAATTCACCCCTCCACTTT. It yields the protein CAWSWPGTINSPLHF.

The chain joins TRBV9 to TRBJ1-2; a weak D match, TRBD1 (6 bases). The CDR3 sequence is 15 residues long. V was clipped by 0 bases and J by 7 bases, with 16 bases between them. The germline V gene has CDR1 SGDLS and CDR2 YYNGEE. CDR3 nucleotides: TGTGCCAGCAGCGTAGACAGGGCTGGTTTTGGTGGCTACACCTTC. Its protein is CASSVDRAGFGGYTF.

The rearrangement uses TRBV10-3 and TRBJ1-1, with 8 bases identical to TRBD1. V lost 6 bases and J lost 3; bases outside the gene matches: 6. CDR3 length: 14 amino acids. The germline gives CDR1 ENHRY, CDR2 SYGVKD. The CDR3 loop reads CAIRIQGVDTEAFF. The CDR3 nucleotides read TGTGCCATCAGGATACAGGGGGTGGACACTGAAGCTTTCTTT.

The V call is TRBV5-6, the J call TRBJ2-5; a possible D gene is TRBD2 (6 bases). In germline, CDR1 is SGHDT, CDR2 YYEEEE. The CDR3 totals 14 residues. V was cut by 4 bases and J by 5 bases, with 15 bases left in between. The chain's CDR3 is CASSPDLAGETQYF. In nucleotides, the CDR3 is TGTGCCAGCAGCCCAGATTTGGCGGGGGAGACCCAGTACTTC.

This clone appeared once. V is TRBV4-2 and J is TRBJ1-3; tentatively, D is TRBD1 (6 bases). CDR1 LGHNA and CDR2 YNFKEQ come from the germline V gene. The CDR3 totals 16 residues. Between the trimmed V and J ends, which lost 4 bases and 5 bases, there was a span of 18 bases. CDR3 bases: TGTGCCAGCAGCCCCACCGGGACAAGGGCACGAAACACCATATATTTT. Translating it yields CASSPTGTRARNTIYF.

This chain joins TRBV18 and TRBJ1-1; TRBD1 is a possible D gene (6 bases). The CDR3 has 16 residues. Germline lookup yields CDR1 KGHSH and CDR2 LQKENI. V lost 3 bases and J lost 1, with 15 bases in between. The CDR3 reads CASSPKVGQSNTEAFF. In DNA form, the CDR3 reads TGTGCCAGCTCACCTAAGGTCGGACAGTCGAACACTGAAGCTTTCTTT.

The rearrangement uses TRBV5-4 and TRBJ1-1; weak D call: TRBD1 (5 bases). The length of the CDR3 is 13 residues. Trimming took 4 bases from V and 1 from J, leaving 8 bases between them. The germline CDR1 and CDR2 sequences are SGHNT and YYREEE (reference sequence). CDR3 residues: CASSRQTNTEAFF. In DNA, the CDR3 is TGTGCCAGCAGCCGACAGACGAACACTGAAGCTTTCTTT.

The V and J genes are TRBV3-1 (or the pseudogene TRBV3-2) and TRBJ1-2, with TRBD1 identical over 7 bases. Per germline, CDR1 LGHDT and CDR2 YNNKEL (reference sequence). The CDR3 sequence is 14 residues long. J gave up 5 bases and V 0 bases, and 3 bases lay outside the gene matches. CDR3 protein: CASSQEGQPYGYTF. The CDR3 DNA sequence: TGTGCCAGCAGCCAAGAGGGACAGCCATATGGCTACACCTTC.

The CDR3 DNA reads TGTGCCAGTAGTACCACGGGACAGCAAATCGGGGGCGGCGGCTACACCTTC. The encoded protein is CASSTTGQQIGGGGYTF. The V call is TRBV19, the J call TRBJ1-2; 7 bases align to TRBD1. Germline V lookup: CDR1 LNHDA, CDR2 SQIVND (reference sequence). Germline trimming cut 4 bases from V and 8 bases from J; bases unmatched to any gene: 19. The CDR3 sequence is 17 residues long.

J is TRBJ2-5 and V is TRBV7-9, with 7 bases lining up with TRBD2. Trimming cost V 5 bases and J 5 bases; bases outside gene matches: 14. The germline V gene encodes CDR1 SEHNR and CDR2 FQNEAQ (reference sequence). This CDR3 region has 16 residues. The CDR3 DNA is TGTGCCAGCAGCCATCGGCCAGCGGGGACCAGGGAGACCCAGTACTTC. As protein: CASSHRPAGTRETQYF.